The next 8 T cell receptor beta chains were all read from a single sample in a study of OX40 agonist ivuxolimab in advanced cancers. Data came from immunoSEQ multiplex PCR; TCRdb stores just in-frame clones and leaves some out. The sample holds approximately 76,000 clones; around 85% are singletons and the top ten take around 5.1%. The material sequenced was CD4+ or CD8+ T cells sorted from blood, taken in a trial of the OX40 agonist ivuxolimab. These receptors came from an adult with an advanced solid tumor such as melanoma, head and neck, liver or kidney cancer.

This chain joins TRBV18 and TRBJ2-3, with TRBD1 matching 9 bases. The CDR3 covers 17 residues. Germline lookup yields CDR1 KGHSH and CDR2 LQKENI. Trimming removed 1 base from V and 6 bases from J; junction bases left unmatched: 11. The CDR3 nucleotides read TGTGCCAGCTCACCACAACTTTTTGGGACAGGGTTCGATACGCAGTATTTT. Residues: CASSPQLFGTGFDTQYF.

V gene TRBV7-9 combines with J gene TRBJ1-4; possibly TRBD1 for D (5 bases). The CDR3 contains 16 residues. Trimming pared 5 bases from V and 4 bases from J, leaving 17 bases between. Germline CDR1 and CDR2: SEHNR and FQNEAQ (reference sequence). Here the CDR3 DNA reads TGTGCCAGCAGCGGGGCCACCACAGGCCTTAATGAAAAACTGTTTTTT. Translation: CASSGATTGLNEKLFF.

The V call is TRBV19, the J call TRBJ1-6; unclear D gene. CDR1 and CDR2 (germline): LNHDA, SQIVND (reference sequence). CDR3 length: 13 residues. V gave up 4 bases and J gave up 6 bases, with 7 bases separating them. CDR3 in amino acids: CASSTPANSPLHF. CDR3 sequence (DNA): TGTGCCAGTAGTACTCCTGCTAATTCACCCCTCCACTTT.

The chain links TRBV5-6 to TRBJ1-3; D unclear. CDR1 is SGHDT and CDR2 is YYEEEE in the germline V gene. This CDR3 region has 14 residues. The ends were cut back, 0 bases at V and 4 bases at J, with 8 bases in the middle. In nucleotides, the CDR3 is TGTGCCAGCAGCTTGGGGACGGGAGGAAACACCATATATTTT. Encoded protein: CASSLGTGGNTIYF.

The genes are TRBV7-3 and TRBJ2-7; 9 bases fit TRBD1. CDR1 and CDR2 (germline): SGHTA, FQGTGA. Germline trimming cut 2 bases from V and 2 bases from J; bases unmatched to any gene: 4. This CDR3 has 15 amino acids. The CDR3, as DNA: TGTGCCAGCAGCTTAGTGGGACAGGGTACCTACGAGCAGTACTTC. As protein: CASSLVGQGTYEQYF. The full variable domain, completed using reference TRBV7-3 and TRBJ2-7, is GAGVSQTPSNKVTEKGKYVELRCDPISGHTALYWYRQSLGQGPEFLIYFQGTGAADDSGLPNDRFFAVRPEGSVSTLKIQRTERGDSAVYLCASSLVGQGTYEQYFGPGTRLTVT.

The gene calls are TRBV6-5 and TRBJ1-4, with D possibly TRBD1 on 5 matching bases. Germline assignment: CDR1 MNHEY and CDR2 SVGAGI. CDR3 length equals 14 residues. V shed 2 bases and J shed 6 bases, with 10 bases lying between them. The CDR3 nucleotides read TGTGCCAGCAGTTACAGGGGCATAGATGAAAAACTGTTTTTT. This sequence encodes CASSYRGIDEKLFF.

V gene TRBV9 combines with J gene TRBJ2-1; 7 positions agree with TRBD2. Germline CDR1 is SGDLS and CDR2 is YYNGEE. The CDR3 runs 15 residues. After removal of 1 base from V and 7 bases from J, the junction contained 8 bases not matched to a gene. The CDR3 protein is CASSVWEGQVNEQFF. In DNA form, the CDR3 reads TGTGCCAGCAGCGTATGGGAGGGGCAAGTGAATGAGCAGTTCTTC.

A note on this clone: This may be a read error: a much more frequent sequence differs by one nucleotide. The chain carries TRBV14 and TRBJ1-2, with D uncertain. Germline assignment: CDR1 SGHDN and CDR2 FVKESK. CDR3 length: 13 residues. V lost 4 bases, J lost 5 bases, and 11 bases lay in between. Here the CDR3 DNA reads TGTGCCAGCAGCCCAGAGGGCCGGTATGGCTACACCTTC. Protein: CASSPEGRYGYTF.